What follows describes a single TCR beta chain. This entry is derived from a study of blood T cell repertoires in COVID-19. Study background: Samples came from the United States, Italy and Spain, spanning acute and convalescent COVID-19. The analysed material was cDNA or gDNA that came from T cells, B-cell-depleted T cells, or PBMCs.

Original data processing: Estimated nucleated cell counts came from reference gene primer amplification. Libraries were prepared by immunoSEQ multiplex PCR; TCRdb keeps only in-frame clonotypes and omits some of them. That table supplies the V and J calls and clone size; D and trimming were determined from the DNA. The data show under 200,000 clones, roughly 84% seen once. The CDR3 is 13 amino acids. Germline CDR1 and CDR2: SEHNR and FQNEAQ (reference sequence). With 8 bases removed from V and 1 base from J, the gap between germline ends came to 12 bases. The chain is built from TRBV7-9 and TRBJ2-7; D possibly corresponds to TRBD1 (6 bases). The specimen sequenced was peripheral blood. The clonotype originates from a man aged 18 to 30 with active or convalescent COVID-19. CDR3 in DNA: TGTGCCAGCCATGGACAGAATTCCTACGAGCAGTACTTC. Amino acids: CASHGQNSYEQYF.